These 22 T cell receptor beta chains share one sample of origin, sequenced in a study of CD8+ T cells in alopecia areata (dated by TCRdb to the late 2010s). This specimen's time point label, interpreted: less than 25 weeks on oral tofacitinib. Sample treatment or condition, as interpreted from the label and publication: oral pan-JAK inhibitor, 5-10 mg twice daily. To prepare the library, the immunoSEQ multiplex PCR assay was applied. RNA was extracted from all samples and reverse transcribed into cDNA, which served as template for TCR sequencing. In TCRdb, the immuneACCESS table is reduced to in-frame sequences with V and J assigned. These tables do not hold every clone; where another copy was compared, an unresolved V gene accounts for under half, and the others remain unexplained. The table for this sample lists around 270,000 clones; more than 45% of them were counted only once. About 1.8% of the sample belongs to the ten largest clones.

This specimen consisted of CD4+ T cells sorted from blood, obtained at week 24, from a patient treated with tofacitinib. Receptors originate from a human donor with alopecia areata.

The chain uses TRBV6-5 and TRBJ1-2, with D uncertain. The CDR3 has 11 residues. Germline CDR1 MNHEY, CDR2 SVGAGI. The germline V and J ends were trimmed by 9 bases and 1 base, with 6 bases remaining between them. CDR3 in amino acids: CASTNNYGYTF. The CDR3 DNA sequence: TGTGCCAGTACGAATAACTATGGCTACACCTTC.

This clone was counted a few times. V is TRBV10-3 and J is TRBJ2-3; D possibly uses TRBD1 or TRBD2 (5 bases each). The CDR3 runs to 15 residues. Germline CDR1 is ENHRY and CDR2 is SYGVKD. Trimming pared 5 bases from V and 4 bases from J, leaving 16 bases between. The CDR3 loop is CAISQRGREADTQYF. The CDR3 coding sequence is TGTGCCATCAGTCAGAGGGGACGAGAGGCAGATACGCAGTATTTT.

This rearrangement joins TRBV5-1 to TRBJ2-6; the D is unclear. Germline lookup yields CDR1 SGHRS and CDR2 YFSETQ. The length of the CDR3 is 17 residues. With 0 bases removed from V and 0 bases from J, the gap between germline ends came to 10 bases. The chain's CDR3 is CASSLGQTLSGANVLTF. CDR3 in DNA: TGCGCCAGCAGCTTGGGGCAGACCCTCTCTGGGGCCAACGTCCTGACTTTC.

This clone was seen once. The chain recombines TRBV7-6 with TRBJ2-7; TRBD1 or TRBD2 may be the D gene (5 bases each). The CDR3 is 14 residues long. Trimming removed 5 bases from V and 2 bases from J, with 13 bases in between. Germline CDR1 reads SGHVS; CDR2 reads FNYEAQ. Written as DNA, the CDR3 is TGTGCCAGCAGCCTAAGCCAGGGAGCCTACGAGCAGTACTTC. Encoded protein: CASSLSQGAYEQYF.

The chain joins TRBV29-1 to TRBJ1-3; D uncertain. CDR3 length: 13 residues. The germline V gene has CDR1 SQVTM and CDR2 ANQGSEA. With 7 bases removed from V and 0 bases from J, the gap between germline ends came to 10 bases. CDR3 protein: CSGTGYSGNTIYF. Written as DNA, the CDR3 is TGCAGCGGGACGGGGTACTCTGGAAACACCATATATTTT.

This clone was picked up a small number of times. The chain's CDR3 is CATSRGTIFDEQFF. For the CDR3, the DNA is TGTGCCACCAGCAGAGGGACTATCTTCGATGAGCAGTTCTTC. This chain links TRBV15 with TRBJ2-1, with D tentatively TRBD2 (6 bases). The V and J ends lost 1 base and 8 bases respectively, with 12 bases between them. Germline CDR1 reads LNHNV; CDR2 reads YYDKDF (reference sequence). The CDR3 runs 14 residues.

The chain links TRBV19 to TRBJ2-2, with 9 nucleotides matching TRBD2. Trimming cost V 3 bases and J 6 bases; bases outside gene matches: 8. The CDR3 has 16 residues. Germline CDR1 is LNHDA and CDR2 is SQIVND (reference sequence). The CDR3 region has the DNA TGTGCCAGTAGTATCTGGTCTAGCGGGGACCCCGGGGAGCTGTTTTTT. Protein product: CASSIWSSGDPGELFF.

The chain uses TRBV11-2 and TRBJ2-3; maybe TRBD2 (7 bases). The CDR3 extends over 15 amino acids. CDR1 is SGHAT and CDR2 is FQNNGV in the germline V gene. V lost 2 bases to trimming and J lost 5 bases, with 14 bases between them. The CDR3 region is CASSLIGGAKDTQYF. The CDR3 bases are TGTGCCAGCAGCTTAATAGGGGGGGCCAAAGATACGCAGTATTTT.

The chain uses TRBV2 and TRBJ2-3, with 10 nucleotides matching TRBD2. Germline values: CDR1 SNHLY, CDR2 FYNNEI. The CDR3 runs 14 residues. V was clipped by 8 bases and J by 4 bases; unmatched bases: 6. The CDR3 reads CASGSGGPSDTQYF. CDR3 DNA sequence: TGTGCCAGCGGTAGCGGGGGGCCGTCAGATACGCAGTATTTT.

The genes are TRBV27 and TRBJ2-5; 7 bases fit TRBD1. Germline assignment: CDR1 MNHEY and CDR2 SMNVEV (reference sequence). The V and J ends lost 5 bases and 4 bases, in that order; junction bases with no gene match: 10. This CDR3 is 15 amino acids long. The CDR3 spells CASSPQRQGPETQYF. CDR3 nucleotide sequence: TGTGCCAGCAGTCCCCAAAGACAGGGCCCAGAGACCCAGTACTTC.

As to this clone: A read error may produce the germline difference seen at one junction end. The CDR3 coding sequence is TGTGCCAGCACCAAATCAGGACCTGGCAACACCATATATTTT. Translation gives CASTKSGPGNTIYF. The gene calls are TRBV2 and TRBJ1-3; unclear D gene. The CDR3 is 14 residues long. Germline V gives CDR1 SNHLY, CDR2 FYNNEI.

Here the CDR3 reads CASSYGAANEQFF. DNA of the CDR3: TGCGCCAGCAGCTACGGGGCGGCGAATGAGCAGTTCTTC. V is TRBV5-1 and J is TRBJ2-1; the D gene could be TRBD1 or TRBD2 (5 bases each). Germline lookup yields CDR1 SGHRS and CDR2 YFSETQ. This CDR3 is 13 amino acids long. V lost 3 bases to trimming and J lost 7 bases, with 11 bases between them.

This clone appeared a few times. The chain has TRBV2 and TRBJ1-2; perhaps TRBD1 as D (5 bases). This CDR3 spans 14 amino acids. CDR1 SNHLY and CDR2 FYNNEI come from the germline V gene. V lost 4 bases and J lost 7, with 16 bases in between. Here the CDR3 reads CASSANLGTPGYTF. CDR3 sequence (DNA): TGTGCCAGCAGTGCAAATCTGGGGACCCCTGGCTACACCTTC.

The chain recombines TRBV9 with TRBJ2-5; D remains unclear. The CDR3 is 12 amino acids. The germline gives CDR1 SGDLS, CDR2 YYNGEE. V was shortened by 4 bases and J by 5 bases, with 9 bases between the two germline ends. The CDR3 loop is CASSPARETQYF. CDR3 nucleotides: TGTGCCAGCAGCCCCGCGCGCGAGACCCAGTACTTC.

CDR3 in amino acids: CAWSVRWHTQYF. CDR3 nucleotides: TGTGCCTGGAGTGTACGGTGGCATACGCAGTATTTT. The chain joins TRBV30 to TRBJ2-3, with no clear D. Germline CDR1 and CDR2: GTSNPN and SVGIG (reference sequence). V shed 0 bases and J shed 7 bases, with 8 bases lying between them. The CDR3 has 12 residues.

This rearrangement joins TRBV19 to TRBJ2-5; D unclear. Germline V gives CDR1 LNHDA, CDR2 SQIVND (reference sequence). CDR3 length: 16 amino acids. The V end lost 3 bases, the J end lost 0 bases, and 14 bases lay between the germline ends. CDR3 sequence reads: CASSIPWGQNQETQYF. For the CDR3, the DNA is TGTGCCAGTAGTATCCCCTGGGGTCAGAACCAAGAGACCCAGTACTTC.

The chain is built from TRBV2 and TRBJ2-3; D gene ambiguous. V lost 5 bases and J 6 bases, leaving 9 bases between the germline ends. Germline V gene data show CDR1 as SNHLY and CDR2 as FYNNEI. The CDR3 totals 12 residues. The CDR3 sequence: CASSIYSDTQYF. DNA for the CDR3: TGTGCCAGCAGTATCTACAGCGATACGCAGTATTTT.

The J gene is TRBJ1-1, the V gene TRBV30, with D tentatively TRBD1 (5 bases). The germline V gene encodes CDR1 GTSNPN and CDR2 SVGIG (reference sequence). Between the trimmed V and J ends, which lost 0 bases and 0 bases, there was a span of 17 bases. The CDR3 spans 17 residues. The CDR3, as DNA: TGTGCCTGGAGTGTAATGGTCGGGGACCTTATGAACACTGAAGCTTTCTTT. The encoded protein is CAWSVMVGDLMNTEAFF.

The gene calls are TRBV10-3 and TRBJ2-7; D gene uncertain. With 0 bases removed from V and 3 bases from J, the gap between germline ends came to 9 bases. The CDR3 consists of 14 residues. The germline V gene encodes CDR1 ENHRY and CDR2 SYGVKD. CDR3 residues: CAISESRSVYEQYF. CDR3 coding DNA: TGTGCCATCAGTGAGTCTCGTTCGGTCTACGAGCAGTACTTC.

The V and J genes are TRBV30 and TRBJ1-1; 7 bases agree with TRBD1. Germline V gene lookup returns CDR1 GTSNPN and CDR2 SVGIG (reference sequence). This CDR3 region has 16 residues. With V trimmed by 4 bases and J by 8 bases, 19 bases remained unmatched. The CDR3 DNA reads as TGTGCCTGGAACATGGGTACGGGAGGGGGCGCGGTCGAAGCTTTCTTT. Translated, it gives CAWNMGTGGGAVEAFF.

The J gene is TRBJ2-4, the V gene TRBV29-1; D is perhaps TRBD1 or TRBD2 (5 bases each). Germline CDR1 is SQVTM and CDR2 is ANQGSEA. Trimming cost V 1 base and J 2 bases, with 15 bases left between them. This CDR3 comprises 16 residues. DNA for the CDR3: TGCAGCGTTGAAGGAGGGGCAGGTGTCCCCAAAAACATTCAGTACTTC. As protein: CSVEGGAGVPKNIQYF.

This clone showed up just a few times. The chain combines TRBV5-6 with TRBJ1-2, with a weak D call TRBD1 (5 bases). Germline CDR1 reads SGHDT; CDR2 reads YYEEEE. The CDR3 contains 15 residues. Trimming cost V 3 bases and J 4 bases, with 16 bases left between them. CDR3 protein: CASSSGRELGYGYTF. CDR3 in DNA: TGTGCCAGCAGCTCGGGCAGGGAGTTGGGCTATGGCTACACCTTC.